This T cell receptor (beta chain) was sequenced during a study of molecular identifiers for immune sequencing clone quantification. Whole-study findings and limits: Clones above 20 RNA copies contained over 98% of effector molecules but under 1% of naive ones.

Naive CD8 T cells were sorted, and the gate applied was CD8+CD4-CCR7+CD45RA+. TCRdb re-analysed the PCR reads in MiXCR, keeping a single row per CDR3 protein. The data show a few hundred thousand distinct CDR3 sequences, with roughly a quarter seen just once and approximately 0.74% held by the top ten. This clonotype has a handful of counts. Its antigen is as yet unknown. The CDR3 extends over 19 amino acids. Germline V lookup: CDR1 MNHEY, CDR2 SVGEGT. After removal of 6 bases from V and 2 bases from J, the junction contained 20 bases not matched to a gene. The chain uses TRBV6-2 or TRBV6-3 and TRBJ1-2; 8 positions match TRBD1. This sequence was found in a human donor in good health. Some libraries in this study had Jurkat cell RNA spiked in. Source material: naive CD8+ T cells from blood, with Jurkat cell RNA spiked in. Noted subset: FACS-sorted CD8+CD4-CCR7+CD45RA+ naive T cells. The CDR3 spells CASRTPKAGGLGFNYGYTF. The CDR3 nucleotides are TGTGCCAGCAGGACCCCGAAAGCAGGGGGCTTGGGATTCAACTATGGCTACACCTTC.